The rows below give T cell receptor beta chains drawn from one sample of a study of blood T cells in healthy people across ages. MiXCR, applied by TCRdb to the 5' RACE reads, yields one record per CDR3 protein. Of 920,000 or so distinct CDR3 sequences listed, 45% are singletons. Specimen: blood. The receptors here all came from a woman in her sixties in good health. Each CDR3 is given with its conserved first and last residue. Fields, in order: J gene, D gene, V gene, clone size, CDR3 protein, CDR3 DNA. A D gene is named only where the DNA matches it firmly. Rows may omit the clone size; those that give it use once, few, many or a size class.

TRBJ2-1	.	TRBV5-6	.	CASSRRQWNEQFF	TGTGCCAGCAGTCGTAGACAGTGGAATGAGCAGTTCTTC
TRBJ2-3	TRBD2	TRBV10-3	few	CAIRNSGSTDTQYF	TGTGCCATCAGGAATAGCGGGAGCACAGATACGCAGTATTTT
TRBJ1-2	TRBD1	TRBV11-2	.	CASSRLRRDREHYGYTF	TGTGCCAGCAGCCGTCTACGCCGGGACAGGGAACACTATGGCTACACCTTC
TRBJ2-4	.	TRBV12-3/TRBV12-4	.	CASSPEDIQYF	TGTGCCAGCAGCCCGGAGGACATTCAGTACTTC
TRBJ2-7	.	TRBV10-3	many	CAISPGLEQYF	TGTGCCATCAGTCCGGGACTTGAGCAGTACTTC
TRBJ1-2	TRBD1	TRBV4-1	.	CASGTGDLNYGYTF	TGCGCCAGCGGGACAGGGGACCTAAACTATGGCTACACCTTC
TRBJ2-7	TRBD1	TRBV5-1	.	CASSGAGTGALEQYF	TGCGCCAGCAGCGGGGCCGGGACAGGGGCGCTCGAGCAGTACTTC
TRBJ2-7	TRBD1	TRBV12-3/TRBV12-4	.	CANSLAGQGYHYEQYF	TGTGCCAACAGTTTAGCCGGACAGGGGTATCACTACGAGCAGTACTTC
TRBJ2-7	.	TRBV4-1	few	CASSQVAYADGDPLYEQYF	TGCGCCAGCAGCCAAGTCGCGTATGCCGATGGAGACCCACTCTACGAGCAGTACTTC
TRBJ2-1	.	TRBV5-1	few	CASRSGRTNEQFF	TGCGCCAGCAGGTCCGGCAGGACCAATGAGCAGTTCTTC
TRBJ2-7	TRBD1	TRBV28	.	CASSLLQGVYNEQYF	TGTGCCAGCAGTTTACTGCAGGGGGTCTACAATGAGCAGTACTTC
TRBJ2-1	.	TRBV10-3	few	CAIMDSVHNEQFF	TGTGCCATCATGGACAGCGTGCACAATGAGCAGTTCTTC
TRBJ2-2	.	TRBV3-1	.	CAGSPLVGAGGELFF	TGTGCCGGCAGCCCCCTAGTAGGGGCTGGCGGGGAGCTGTTTTTT
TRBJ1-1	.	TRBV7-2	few	CASRAPGTGGTEAFF	TGTGCCAGCAGGGCTCCTGGCACGGGGGGCACTGAAGCTTTCTTT
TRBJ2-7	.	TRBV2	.	CASSPAPPGIPAEQYF	TGTGCCAGCAGCCCCGCACCACCAGGGATCCCCGCCGAGCAGTACTTC
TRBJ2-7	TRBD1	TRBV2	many	CASQKETGNTYEQYF	TGTGCCAGCCAGAAGGAGACAGGGAATACCTACGAGCAGTACTTC
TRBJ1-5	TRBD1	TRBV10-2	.	CASQDRSNQPQHF	TGCGCCAGCCAGGACAGGAGCAATCAGCCCCAGCATTTT
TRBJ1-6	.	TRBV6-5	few	CASSYSRTDYNSPLHF	TGTGCCAGCAGTTACTCGAGGACTGACTATAATTCACCCCTCCACTTT
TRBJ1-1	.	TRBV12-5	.	CASGLVPHMNTEAFF	TGTGCTAGTGGTTTGGTACCGCACATGAACACTGAAGCTTTCTTT
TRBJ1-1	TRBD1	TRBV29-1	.	CSVAQGGPGTEAFF	TGCAGCGTTGCCCAGGGGGGGCCGGGCACTGAGGCTTTCTTT
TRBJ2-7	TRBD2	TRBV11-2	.	CASSLDQRGISYEQYF	TGTGCCAGCAGCTTAGACCAGCGGGGAATCTCCTACGAGCAGTACTTC
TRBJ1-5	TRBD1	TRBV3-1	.	CASSLTGEAQPQHF	TGTGCCAGCAGCCTAACAGGGGAGGCGCAGCCCCAGCATTTT
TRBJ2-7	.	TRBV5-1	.	CASSSGQHEQYF	TGCGCCAGCAGCTCTGGGCAGCACGAGCAGTACTTC
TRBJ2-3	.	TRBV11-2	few	CASTLGARTDTQYF	TGTGCCAGCACCCTAGGCGCCCGCACAGATACGCAGTATTTT
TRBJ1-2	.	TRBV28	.	CATMRISNYGYTF	TGTGCCACGATGCGGATCTCTAACTATGGCTACACCTTC
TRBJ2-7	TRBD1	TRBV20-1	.	CSASGDSYEQYF	TGCAGTGCTTCCGGGGACAGCTACGAGCAGTACTTC
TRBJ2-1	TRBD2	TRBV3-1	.	CASSQDISGSMNEQFF	TGTGCCAGCAGCCAAGATATCAGCGGGAGTATGAATGAGCAGTTCTTC
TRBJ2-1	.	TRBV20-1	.	CSARGDTPGNEQFF	TGCAGTGCTAGAGGGGACACCCCAGGGAATGAGCAGTTCTTC
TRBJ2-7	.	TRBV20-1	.	CSASKGSHEQYF	TGCAGTGCTAGTAAGGGGTCCCACGAGCAGTACTTC
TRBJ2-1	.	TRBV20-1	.	CSASGHVGFRNEQFF	TGCAGTGCTAGCGGCCACGTAGGGTTCAGGAATGAGCAGTTCTTC
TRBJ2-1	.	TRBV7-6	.	CACSLRGNEQFF	TGTGCCTGCAGCTTACGGGGGAATGAGCAGTTCTTC
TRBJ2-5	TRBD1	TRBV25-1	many	CASSGDRGYQETQYF	TGTGCCAGCAGTGGCGACAGGGGCTACCAAGAGACCCAGTACTTC
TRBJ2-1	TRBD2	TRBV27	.	CASSRRGLAGGPGEQFF	TGTGCCAGCAGTCGAAGAGGACTAGCGGGAGGGCCAGGTGAGCAGTTCTTC
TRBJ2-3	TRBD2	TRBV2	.	CASSEDSSGINTDTQYF	TGTGCCAGCAGTGAAGATTCTAGCGGGATAAACACAGATACGCAGTATTTT
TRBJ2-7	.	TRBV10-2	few	CASSERWDTGEQYF	TGCGCCAGCAGTGAGCGGTGGGACACGGGGGAGCAGTACTTC
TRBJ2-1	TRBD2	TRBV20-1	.	CSARGATSASSEQFF	TGCAGTGCTAGAGGCGCGACTAGCGCCTCCAGTGAGCAGTTCTTC
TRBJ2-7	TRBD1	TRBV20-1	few	CSVDRVGEQYF	TGCAGTGTTGACAGGGTCGGCGAGCAGTACTTC
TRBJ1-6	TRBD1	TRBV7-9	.	CASSGQSSYNSPLHF	TGTGCCAGCTCGGGACAGAGCTCCTATAATTCACCCCTCCACTTT
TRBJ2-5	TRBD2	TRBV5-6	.	CASSPKGGAKWETQYF	TGTGCCAGCAGCCCCAAGGGAGGGGCGAAATGGGAGACCCAGTACTTC
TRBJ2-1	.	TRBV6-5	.	CASSQLARVHNEQFF	TGTGCCAGCAGTCAGCTAGCGCGGGTCCACAATGAGCAGTTCTTC
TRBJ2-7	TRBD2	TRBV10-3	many	CATLSGGGEQYF	TGTGCCACCCTTTCGGGAGGGGGCGAGCAGTACTTC
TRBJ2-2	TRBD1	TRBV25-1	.	CASSEWTGNAGELFF	TGTGCCAGCAGTGAATGGACAGGAAACGCCGGGGAGCTGTTTTTT
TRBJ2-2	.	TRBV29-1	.	CSVASMSNTGELFF	TGCAGCGTTGCATCCATGAGCAACACCGGGGAGCTGTTTTTT